The next 29 T cell receptor beta chains were all read from a single sample in a study of blood T cell repertoires in COVID-19. Repertoires were generated with immunoSEQ multiplex PCR, while TCRdb's copy carries only in-frame clones and drops some. The repertoire holds hundreds of thousands of clones, with around 90% as singletons. What was sequenced was peripheral blood. The origin of the receptors is a middle-aged woman with COVID-19, enrolled during active disease.

The chain employs TRBV6-2 or TRBV6-3 and TRBJ1-1; 7 positions match TRBD1. The junction had 10 bases not matched to a gene; V was cut back by 2 bases and J by 4 bases. The CDR3 runs to 16 residues. Germline V gives CDR1 MNHEY, CDR2 SVGEGT. The CDR3 reads CASSYTPWAGGTEAFF. Written as DNA, the CDR3 is TGTGCCAGCAGTTACACTCCGTGGGCAGGGGGCACTGAAGCTTTCTTT.

The V gene is TRBV5-1, the J gene TRBJ1-2; 7 bases line up with TRBD1. Germline CDR1 SGHRS, CDR2 YFSETQ. V gave up 5 bases and J gave up 1 base; unmatched junction bases: 8. This CDR3 spans 15 amino acids. This chain's CDR3 is CASSMGTAVNYGYTF. DNA for the CDR3: TGCGCCAGCAGTATGGGGACAGCAGTTAACTATGGCTACACCTTC.

This clone was found once. The chain recombines TRBV5-1 with TRBJ2-1; 8 bases fit TRBD1. Germline V gives CDR1 SGHRS, CDR2 YFSETQ. The CDR3 has 14 residues. Trimming took 5 bases from V and 4 from J; bases not matched to a gene: 5. CDR3 DNA: TGCGCCAGCAGTTACGGGACAGGTTACAATGAGCAGTTCTTC. Protein product: CASSYGTGYNEQFF.

The gene calls are TRBV4-3 and TRBJ2-7, with TRBD1 as a possible D gene (6 bases). The CDR3 is 18 residues long. Germline CDR1 and CDR2: LGHNA and YSLEER. The ends were cut back, 3 bases at V and 0 bases at J, with 21 bases in the middle. This CDR3 is CASSQGSPGQLLSYEQYF. In nucleotides, the CDR3 is TGCGCCAGCAGCCAGGGGTCCCCAGGACAGCTACTCTCCTACGAGCAGTACTTC.

This clone showed up just once. This chain joins TRBV18 and TRBJ2-1; 7 nucleotides align to TRBD2. V shed 1 base and J 6 bases; nucleotides not matched to a gene: 12. CDR3 length equals 17 residues. CDR1 is KGHSH, CDR2 LQKENI, per germline. The CDR3 region is CASSPLGEGGSSNEQFF. The CDR3 DNA reads as TGTGCCAGCTCACCACTGGGAGAAGGCGGGAGCAGCAATGAGCAGTTCTTC.

This clone was detected a few times. The chain links TRBV28 to TRBJ1-5; D not certain. The CDR3 extends over 14 amino acids. Trimming left V 8 bases short and J 0 bases short, with 11 bases between. Germline values: CDR1 MDHEN, CDR2 SYDVKM. The CDR3 nucleotides are TGTGCCAGCGGAGGATGGTTTAGCAATCAGCCCCAGCATTTT. Protein sequence: CASGGWFSNQPQHF.

The J gene is TRBJ2-3, the V gene TRBV27, with no clear D. Trimming removed 4 bases from V and 1 base from J, with 15 bases in between. The CDR3 is made up of 16 amino acids. In germline, CDR1 is MNHEY, CDR2 SMNVEV (reference sequence). Here the CDR3 reads CASSSPLNRGTDTQYF. The CDR3 DNA sequence: TGTGCCAGCAGTTCCCCCCTAAACCGGGGCACAGATACGCAGTATTTT.

This rearrangement joins TRBV7-2 to TRBJ2-4; the match to TRBD2 covers 7 bases. This CDR3 spans 14 amino acids. Trimming at V came to 5 bases and at J to 7 bases, leaving 8 bases not matched to a gene. Germline CDR1 SGHTA, CDR2 FQGNSA. The chain's CDR3 is CASSADGLGNIQYF. For the CDR3, the DNA is TGTGCCAGCAGCGCCGACGGACTAGGGAACATTCAGTACTTC.

This clone was detected only once. This sequence joins TRBV27 and TRBJ1-5, with TRBD1 as a possible D gene (6 bases). Trimming took off 3 bases at V and 3 bases at J, with 12 bases between the two ends. This CDR3 region has 15 residues. Germline V lookup: CDR1 MNHEY, CDR2 SMNVEV (reference sequence). Here the CDR3 reads CASSFRGFDNQPQHF. The DNA for the CDR3 is TGTGCCAGCAGTTTTAGGGGGTTTGACAATCAGCCCCAGCATTTT.

The chain recombines TRBV6-1 with TRBJ1-5; 9 positions agree with TRBD1. Trimming took 2 bases from V and 7 from J; bases not matched to a gene: 6. CDR3 length equals 15 residues. In germline, CDR1 is MNHNS, CDR2 SASEGT. CDR3 residues: CASSELGTGYQPQHF. The DNA of the CDR3 is TGTGCCAGCAGTGAATTGGGGACAGGGTACCAGCCCCAGCATTTT.

The CDR3 loop reads CASSDKSGASYNEQFF. The DNA of the CDR3 is TGTGCCAGCAGTGATAAGAGCGGAGCTTCCTACAATGAGCAGTTCTTC. This chain connects TRBV25-1 to TRBJ2-1; a weak D match, TRBD2 (5 bases). The length of the CDR3 is 16 residues. With 3 bases removed from V and 1 base from J, the gap between germline ends came to 13 bases. Germline V gene lookup returns CDR1 MGHDK and CDR2 SYGVNS.

Comments on this clone: Other DNA sequences in this sample translate to the same CDR3. The chain uses TRBV19 and TRBJ1-2; 8 bases map to TRBD1. CDR3 length equals 12 residues. Trimming at V came to 6 bases and at J to 5 bases, leaving 2 bases not matched to a gene. CDR1 LNHDA and CDR2 SQIVND come from the germline V gene (reference sequence). The CDR3 loop reads CASSRQGYGYTF. As DNA, the CDR3 is TGTGCCAGTAGCCGACAGGGGTATGGCTACACCTTC.

The genes are TRBV15 and TRBJ2-7, with TRBD1 identical over 11 bases. Trimming removed 6 bases from V and 3 bases from J; junction bases left unmatched: 7. Germline V CDR1 and CDR2: LNHNV, YYDKDF (reference sequence). CDR3 size: 15 residues. This chain's CDR3 is CATSNLGTGGYEQYF. The CDR3 DNA sequence: TGTGCCACCAGTAACCTTGGGACAGGGGGCTACGAGCAGTACTTC. Using reference TRBV15 and TRBJ2-7 for the parts outside the CDR3, the full variable domain is DAMVIQNPRYQVTQFGKPVTLSCSQTLNHNVMYWYQQKSSQAPKLLFHYYDKDFNNEADTPDNFQSRRPNTSFCFLDIRSPGLGDTAMYLCATSNLGTGGYEQYFGPGTRLTVT.

This sequence joins TRBV4-3 and TRBJ2-5; D is uncertain. The CDR3 is 15 residues long. V was shortened by 0 bases and J by 4 bases, with 12 bases between the two germline ends. The germline CDR1 and CDR2 sequences are LGHNA and YSLEER. The CDR3 coding sequence is TGCGCCAGCAGCCAAGACAGGTCGGAAGGAGAGACCCAGTACTTC. This gives the protein CASSQDRSEGETQYF.

V usage is TRBV5-1 and J usage is TRBJ2-5; D not resolved. CDR3 length: 15 residues. Germline V gives CDR1 SGHRS, CDR2 YFSETQ. Trimming took off 0 bases at V and 7 bases at J, with 16 bases between the two ends. The CDR3 nucleotides are TGCGCCAGCAGCTTGGATTTGCCGCCCTCCGGGACCCAGTACTTC. The encoded protein is CASSLDLPPSGTQYF.

The chain carries TRBV28 and TRBJ1-6, with D hard to call. V gave up 5 bases and J gave up 8 bases, with 37 bases separating them. The CDR3 loop spans 22 amino acids. From germline, CDR1 is MDHEN and CDR2 SYDVKM. DNA of the CDR3: TGTGCCAGCAGTCCCGACTACACCGACCTCAGCCTGAGGACGGTCGGTGATTCACCCCTCCACTTT. It codes for CASSPDYTDLSLRTVGDSPLHF.

This chain joins TRBV6-5 and TRBJ1-1, with D tentatively TRBD1 (5 bases). The germline V and J ends were trimmed by 2 bases and 5 bases, with 15 bases remaining between them. The CDR3 runs 15 residues. Germline CDR1 MNHEY, CDR2 SVGAGI. This CDR3 is CASSYDAGRRTEAFF. For the CDR3, the DNA is TGTGCCAGCAGTTACGACGCGGGGCGGAGGACTGAAGCTTTCTTT.

The chain is built from TRBV7-3 and TRBJ1-1; D perhaps matches TRBD1 (5 bases). The ends were cut back, 2 bases at V and 0 bases at J, with 10 bases in the middle. This CDR3 is built from 15 residues. Per the germline V gene, CDR1 is SGHTA and CDR2 is FQGTGA. The CDR3 here is CASSLYHRLNTEAFF. Here the CDR3 DNA reads TGTGCCAGCAGCTTATATCACAGGCTGAACACTGAAGCTTTCTTT.

This chain connects TRBV7-8 to TRBJ2-5; TRBD2 agrees at 8 bases. Trimming cost V 5 bases and J 5 bases; bases outside gene matches: 7. Germline-derived CDR1 and CDR2 are SGHVS and FQNEAQ. There are 14 residues in the CDR3. This CDR3 is CASSQQTGGETQYF. DNA for the CDR3: TGTGCCAGCAGCCAACAGACGGGAGGGGAGACCCAGTACTTC.

This sequence joins TRBV30 and TRBJ2-5; TRBD1 matches 7 bases. The germline gives CDR1 GTSNPN, CDR2 SVGIG (reference sequence). With V trimmed by 1 base and J by 3 bases, 2 bases remained unmatched. The CDR3 covers 13 residues. CDR3 sequence reads: CAWSDTGEETQYF. DNA of the CDR3: TGTGCCTGGAGTGATACAGGGGAAGAGACCCAGTACTTC.

This clone turned up a few times. V gene TRBV28 combines with J gene TRBJ1-1; a possible D gene is TRBD1 (6 bases). The CDR3 covers 15 residues. Germline lookup yields CDR1 MDHEN and CDR2 SYDVKM. V was clipped by 1 base and J by 1 base, with 10 bases between them. In DNA form, the CDR3 reads TGTGCCAGCAGTTTATCGAGGGGGAAGAACACTGAAGCTTTCTTT. Translating it yields CASSLSRGKNTEAFF.

The chain joins TRBV10-3 to TRBJ1-2; weak D call: TRBD1 (6 bases). The CDR3 totals 13 residues. Germline V gives CDR1 ENHRY, CDR2 SYGVKD. Deletions cut 7 bases from V and 2 bases from J, with 11 bases between. The CDR3 is CAITRTENYGYTF. The CDR3 DNA reads TGTGCCATCACCCGGACAGAAAACTATGGCTACACCTTC.

The chain carries TRBV2 and TRBJ1-3; no reliable D call. CDR3 length equals 13 residues. V was clipped by 6 bases and J by 2 bases, with 8 bases between them. CDR1 and CDR2 from the germline V gene are SNHLY and FYNNEI. In DNA, the CDR3 is TGTGCCAGCAGATCGACTGCTGGAAACACCATATATTTT. Translated: CASRSTAGNTIYF.

The V gene is TRBV9, the J gene TRBJ1-3; 9 positions match TRBD1. The V gene's germline CDR1 is SGDLS and CDR2 YYNGEE. J was trimmed by 4 bases and V by 3 bases; bases with no gene match: 2. CDR3 length: 14 amino acids. The CDR3 DNA sequence: TGTGCCAGCAGCGCCACAGGGGGCGGAAACACCATATATTTT. This gives the protein CASSATGGGNTIYF. Supplemented by reference TRBV9 and TRBJ1-3, the full variable domain reads DSGVTQTPKHLITATGQRVTLRCSPRSGDLSVYWYQQSLDQGLQFLIQYYNGEERAKGNILERFSAQQFPDLHSELNLSSLELGDSALYFCASSATGGGNTIYFGEGSWLTVV.

The sample holds one count of this clone. This chain connects TRBV10-1 to TRBJ1-1; possible D gene TRBD1, 6 bases. Trimming shortened V by 2 bases and J by 2 bases, and 12 bases separated the two germline ends. Germline V gene lookup returns CDR1 WNHNN and CDR2 SYGVQD (reference sequence). The CDR3 contains 15 residues. The CDR3 DNA reads as TGCGCCAGCAGTGAGAGACAGGCGGGTAACACTGAAGCTTTCTTT. Translated: CASSERQAGNTEAFF.

This clone was found once. The rearrangement joins TRBV24-1 to TRBJ2-3; tentative D call: TRBD2 (5 bases). The CDR3 spans 13 residues. The V end lost 12 bases, the J end lost 0 bases, and 12 bases lay between the germline ends. Germline values: CDR1 KGHDR, CDR2 SFDVKD. CDR3 protein: CAASGTSTDTQYF. Written as DNA, the CDR3 is TGTGCCGCGAGCGGCACTAGCACAGATACGCAGTATTTT.

The sample holds one count of this clone. The rearrangement uses TRBV30 and TRBJ1-6; possibly TRBD1 for D (5 bases). The CDR3 sequence is 14 residues long. Germline V CDR1 and CDR2: GTSNPN, SVGIG (reference sequence). The V and J ends lost 1 base and 6 bases respectively, with 10 bases between them. Here the CDR3 DNA reads TGTGCCTGGAGTGAAAGGGGAGGTAATTCACCCCTCCACTTT. Protein product: CAWSERGGNSPLHF.

The chain links TRBV19 to TRBJ1-5; TRBD1 aligns across 7 bases. The CDR3 extends over 15 amino acids. V gave up 7 bases and J gave up 1 base; unmatched junction bases: 7. CDR1 is LNHDA and CDR2 is SQIVND in the germline V gene (reference sequence). The CDR3 coding sequence is TGTGCCAGTACCACTTCAGGGGGAAGCAATCAGCCCCAGCATTTT. Protein sequence: CASTTSGGSNQPQHF.

Note on this clone: This specimen includes other DNA sequences encoding the same CDR3. V is TRBV28 and J is TRBJ1-2; tentative D call: TRBD1 (5 bases). The V gene lost 5 bases and the J gene lost 3 bases, with 7 bases spanning the gap. The CDR3 has 12 residues. Germline V lookup: CDR1 MDHEN, CDR2 SYDVKM. The CDR3 is CASSLRDYGYTF. The CDR3 nucleotides are TGTGCCAGCAGTCTCAGGGACTATGGCTACACCTTC.